These 29 T cell receptor beta chains came from one sample sequenced in a study of shared clonotypes between healthy human individuals. Sequencing was performed with immunoSEQ multiplex PCR; in TCRdb, only in-frame clones are kept and a portion is missing. The data contain about 490,000 clones, about three quarters of them singletons. Sequenced: PBMCs. The origin of the receptors is a woman aged 35 to 49 in good health. Some clones in this sample may be carry-over from other donors' samples.

The chain has TRBV7-2 and TRBJ1-1; maybe TRBD1 (5 bases). V dropped 1 base and J dropped 5 bases, with 14 bases sitting between them. This CDR3 has 15 amino acids. Germline CDR1 SGHTA, CDR2 FQGNSA. CDR3 in amino acids: CASSLEAGGRTEAFF. CDR3 coding DNA: TGTGCCAGCAGCTTAGAGGCCGGGGGTCGGACTGAAGCTTTCTTT.

This clone was counted only a few times. This chain uses TRBV19 with TRBJ1-5; D is possibly TRBD1 (5 bases). The V end was cut by 7 bases, the J end by 2 bases, with 15 bases between. The CDR3 contains 15 residues. In germline, CDR1 is LNHDA, CDR2 SQIVND (reference sequence). The CDR3 here is CASTQGLGRNQPQHF. CDR3 DNA: TGTGCCAGTACCCAGGGTTTGGGCCGCAATCAGCCCCAGCATTTT.

As to this clone: Other DNA sequences from this sample encode an identical CDR3 as well. The chain recombines TRBV4-3 with TRBJ2-1, with D unclear. Germline V CDR1 and CDR2: LGHNA, YSLEER. This CDR3 has 15 amino acids. Trimming removed 0 bases at V and 0 bases at J, with 6 bases between. The CDR3 DNA reads TGCGCCAGCAGCCAAGAAACCGGCTCCTACAATGAGCAGTTCTTC. Protein sequence: CASSQETGSYNEQFF.

This clone appeared once. The identical CDR3 is also encoded by other nucleotide sequences in the sample. This rearrangement joins TRBV9 to TRBJ2-7; maybe TRBD1 (6 bases). V lost 0 bases, J lost 2 bases, and 12 bases lay in between. CDR1 is SGDLS and CDR2 is YYNGEE in the germline V gene. The CDR3 has 15 residues. The CDR3 loop is CASSVGGAGAYEQYF. The CDR3 bases are TGTGCCAGCAGCGTAGGGGGAGCAGGGGCCTACGAGCAGTACTTC.

The chain uses TRBV11-3 and TRBJ2-4, with D possibly being TRBD1 (5 bases). The CDR3 consists of 16 residues. Trimming took off 3 bases at V and 0 bases at J, with 12 bases between the two ends. Germline CDR1 and CDR2: SGHNT and YENEEA. Here the CDR3 reads CASSFNRMLAKNIQYF. DNA for the CDR3: TGTGCCAGCAGCTTTAACAGGATGCTAGCCAAAAACATTCAGTACTTC.

The rearrangement uses TRBV20-1 and TRBJ1-1; D is unresolved. This CDR3 is 11 amino acids long. CDR1 is DFQATT, CDR2 SNEGSKA, per germline (reference sequence). Here the CDR3 DNA reads TGCAGGGCCCTATTGAACACTGAAGCTTTCTTT. It yields the protein CRALLNTEAFF.

This clone showed up just once. The genes are TRBV6-1 and TRBJ2-7; possible D gene TRBD2, 5 bases. The CDR3 extends over 14 amino acids. The germline V gene encodes CDR1 MNHNS and CDR2 SASEGT. Trimming removed 1 base from V and 3 bases from J, with 10 bases in between. The CDR3 loop reads CASSEGPGSYEQYF. In DNA, the CDR3 is TGTGCCAGCAGTGAAGGTCCGGGGAGCTACGAGCAGTACTTC.

The chain joins TRBV18 to TRBJ2-6; no reliable D call. V was trimmed by 4 bases and J by 0 bases, leaving 4 bases between them. The CDR3 length is 14 residues. From germline, CDR1 is KGHSH and CDR2 LQKENI. The CDR3 region has the DNA TGTGCCAGCTCACAGGCCTCTGGGGCCAACGTCCTGACTTTC. It is translated as CASSQASGANVLTF.

This sequence joins TRBV7-2 and TRBJ2-6; no clear D gene. Per germline, CDR1 SGHTA and CDR2 FQGNSA. The CDR3 length is 15 residues. V lost 0 bases and J 6 bases, leaving 9 bases between the germline ends. The CDR3 is CASSLAVFVANVLTF. As DNA, the CDR3 is TGTGCCAGCAGCTTAGCAGTTTTTGTGGCCAACGTCCTGACTTTC.

The CDR3 here is CAISLDRTTDTQYF. CDR3 in DNA: TGTGCCATCAGCCTTGACAGGACCACAGATACGCAGTATTTT. The chain recombines TRBV10-3 with TRBJ2-3, with D possibly matching TRBD1 (6 bases). This CDR3 has 14 amino acids. The germline gives CDR1 ENHRY, CDR2 SYGVKD. Trimming pared 6 bases from V and 2 bases from J, leaving 12 bases between.

J is TRBJ2-7 and V is TRBV9, with a tentative D call TRBD2 (6 bases). Trimming took 3 bases from V and 4 from J, leaving 17 bases between them. Germline values: CDR1 SGDLS, CDR2 YYNGEE. The CDR3 totals 15 residues. As DNA, the CDR3 is TGTGCCAGCAGCGCCCTCGGGGGAACCACATACGAGCAGTACTTC. This sequence encodes CASSALGGTTYEQYF.

The chain is built from TRBV5-8 and TRBJ2-4; D is perhaps TRBD1 (6 bases). CDR1 is SGHTS and CDR2 is YDEGEE in the germline V gene. The CDR3 extends over 14 amino acids. V was shortened by 5 bases and J by 0 bases, with 9 bases between the two germline ends. The CDR3 reads CASSTGQAKNIQYF. The CDR3 region has the DNA TGTGCCAGCAGTACAGGGCAAGCCAAAAACATTCAGTACTTC.

This clone showed up just a few times. CDR3 bases: TGCGCCAGCAGTGATCTTTGGGGTTCCCACGAGCAGTACTTC. It specifies CASSDLWGSHEQYF. The V gene is TRBV10-1, the J gene TRBJ2-7; D call uncertain. There are 14 residues in the CDR3. Germline CDR1 is WNHNN and CDR2 is SYGVQD (reference sequence). The V and J ends lost 3 bases and 5 bases respectively, with 14 bases between them.

In this sample, this clone turned up once. This rearrangement joins TRBV4-3 to TRBJ2-7; D might be TRBD1 or TRBD2, each matching 5 bases. The V and J ends lost 3 bases and 7 bases respectively, with 16 bases between them. The CDR3 runs to 14 residues. Germline V lookup: CDR1 LGHNA, CDR2 YSLEER. The CDR3 coding sequence is TGCGCCAGCAGCCAGGGGACCTACCCCGGGGAGCAGTACTTC. Its translation: CASSQGTYPGEQYF.

This sequence joins TRBV19 and TRBJ1-1; TRBD1 is a possible D gene (6 bases). Trimming removed 8 bases from V and 5 bases from J, with 15 bases in between. CDR3 size: 13 residues. Germline V lookup: CDR1 LNHDA, CDR2 SQIVND (reference sequence). In DNA, the CDR3 is TGTGCCAGTTTACAGGGTATGACGACTGAAGCTTTCTTT. This sequence encodes CASLQGMTTEAFF. The variable domain in full, with the rest retrieved from reference TRBV19 and TRBJ1-1, is DGGITQSPKYLFRKEGQNVTLSCEQNLNHDAMYWYRQDPGQGLRLIYYSQIVNDFQKGDIAEGYSVSREKKESFPLTVTSAQKNPTAFYLCASLQGMTTEAFFGQGTRLTVV.

The V and J genes are TRBV2 and TRBJ2-1; 9 nucleotides agree with TRBD2. The CDR3 spans 16 residues. Germline CDR1 reads SNHLY; CDR2 reads FYNNEI. V shed 5 bases and J 6 bases; nucleotides not matched to a gene: 11. CDR3 DNA sequence: TGTGCCAGCAGTCGCCTGGGACTAGCTCTCCGCAATGAGCAGTTCTTC. Residues: CASSRLGLALRNEQFF.

The V gene is TRBV19, the J gene TRBJ1-5; no definite D call. The CDR3 totals 14 residues. Germline values: CDR1 LNHDA, CDR2 SQIVND (reference sequence). V lost 4 bases and J 0 bases, leaving 7 bases between the germline ends. The CDR3 DNA is TGTGCCAGTAGTAAGGGTCCTAGCAATCAGCCCCAGCATTTT. It codes for CASSKGPSNQPQHF.

The chain combines TRBV7-6 with TRBJ2-5, with D perhaps matching TRBD1 or TRBD2 (6 bases each). Trimming shortened V by 8 bases and J by 4 bases, and 17 bases separated the two germline ends. This CDR3 spans 14 amino acids. Germline V lookup: CDR1 SGHVS, CDR2 FNYEAQ. The CDR3 DNA is TGTGCCAGCTCCCCTTGGGGGGCAGGAGAGACCCAGTACTTC. Translation gives CASSPWGAGETQYF.

About this clone itself: Additional DNA sequences in this sample encode the identical CDR3. The genes are TRBV7-2 and TRBJ2-7; 8 nucleotides agree with TRBD2. Germline CDR1 and CDR2: SGHTA and FQGNSA. J was trimmed by 0 bases and V by 2 bases; bases with no gene match: 0. The CDR3 covers 14 residues. CDR3 DNA sequence: TGTGCCAGCAGCTTAACTAGCGGCTCCTACGAGCAGTACTTC. It specifies CASSLTSGSYEQYF.

The genes are TRBV10-1 and TRBJ2-3, with 11 bases matching TRBD2. The trim removed 6 bases at V and 0 bases at J, leaving 17 bases unmatched. Germline CDR1 reads WNHNN; CDR2 reads SYGVQD (reference sequence). The CDR3 consists of 20 residues. CDR3 protein: CASRDPGLAARILSTDTQYF. CDR3 DNA sequence: TGCGCCAGCAGGGATCCGGGACTAGCGGCACGTATTCTTAGCACAGATACGCAGTATTTT.

The chain combines TRBV30 with TRBJ2-5; 9 bases fit TRBD1. TRBJ2-7 explains the end of the DNA better; the J call may be wrong. The CDR3 contains 14 residues. The germline CDR1 and CDR2 sequences are GTSNPN and SVGIG (reference sequence). Here the CDR3 reads CAWKLPGQGLEQYF. The CDR3 DNA reads as TGTGCCTGGAAATTACCGGGACAGGGTCTCGAGCAGTACTTC.

The gene calls are TRBV6-4 and TRBJ2-5; no clear D. V lost 6 bases and J 2 bases, leaving 13 bases between the germline ends. The germline CDR1 and CDR2 sequences are MRHNA and SNTAGT. The CDR3 loop spans 14 amino acids. The CDR3 DNA reads TGTGCCAGCAGCCAAGACCAGAGACAAGAGACCCAGTACTTC. It yields the protein CASSQDQRQETQYF.

V usage is TRBV6-1 and J usage is TRBJ2-4, with a tentative D call TRBD2 (5 bases). Trimming took 1 base from V and 2 from J, leaving 12 bases between them. This CDR3 is 16 amino acids long. Germline V gene data show CDR1 as MNHNS and CDR2 as SASEGT. CDR3 nucleotides: TGTGCCAGCAGTGAAGATTTTAGCGTCCCCAAAAACATTCAGTACTTC. Translated, it gives CASSEDFSVPKNIQYF.

In this sample, this clone turned up a few times. This chain uses TRBV11-2 with TRBJ1-6; 8 bases agree with TRBD1. J gave up 14 bases and V 5 bases, and 17 bases lay outside the gene matches. Germline values: CDR1 SGHAT, CDR2 FQNNGV. The CDR3 loop spans 16 amino acids. CDR3 in DNA: TGTGCCAGCAGCGTCCCGGGACAGGCGCCTAAGGCGGCCCTCCACTTT. This translates into CASSVPGQAPKAALHF.

This chain connects TRBV4-2 to TRBJ1-1; D gene ambiguous. Germline CDR1 is LGHNA and CDR2 is YNFKEQ. The CDR3 is 12 amino acids. The V and J ends lost 5 bases and 1 base respectively, with 5 bases between them. DNA for the CDR3: TGTGCCAGCAGCGCAACGAACACTGAAGCTTTCTTT. Protein product: CASSATNTEAFF.

Concerning this clone itself: Its ends do not fully match the called genes, so a read error is possible. The chain employs TRBV4-2 and TRBJ2-5; D is perhaps TRBD1 (5 bases). CDR1 is LGHNA and CDR2 is YNFKEQ in the germline V gene. The CDR3 length is 14 residues. The CDR3 protein is CASGQAATGETQYF. CDR3 DNA: TGTGCCAGCGGCCAGGCGGCCACAGGAGAGACCCAGTACTTC.

Concerning this clone: Being one base from a much bigger clone, this may be a read error. Other DNA sequences from this sample encode an identical CDR3 as well. V and J are TRBV30 and TRBJ1-1; no definite D call. With 1 base removed from V and 4 bases from J, the gap between germline ends came to 13 bases. Germline CDR1 is GTSNPN and CDR2 is SVGIG (reference sequence). This CDR3 is 14 amino acids long. The CDR3 DNA sequence: TGTGCCTGGAGTGGAGATATCGGCTTCACTGAAGCTTTCTTT. It encodes CAWSGDIGFTEAFF.

The CDR3 loop is CASSLVQGSEQYF. The CDR3 DNA reads TGTGCCAGCAGCTTAGTACAGGGTAGCGAGCAGTACTTC. V and J are TRBV7-9 and TRBJ2-7; a weak D match, TRBD1 (6 bases). The V end was cut by 1 base, the J end by 6 bases, with 10 bases between. The V gene's germline CDR1 is SEHNR and CDR2 FQNEAQ (reference sequence). This CDR3 spans 13 amino acids.

In this sample, this clone turned up many times. This sample includes further DNA sequences coding for the same CDR3. This chain joins TRBV6-1 and TRBJ2-7; possible D gene TRBD2, 6 bases. CDR3 size: 13 residues. CDR1 is MNHNS and CDR2 is SASEGT in the germline V gene. V was trimmed by 6 bases and J by 3 bases, leaving 12 bases between them. CDR3 nucleotides: TGTGCCAGCAGCCTTGTGGGGGGCTACGAGCAGTACTTC. Its translation is CASSLVGGYEQYF.